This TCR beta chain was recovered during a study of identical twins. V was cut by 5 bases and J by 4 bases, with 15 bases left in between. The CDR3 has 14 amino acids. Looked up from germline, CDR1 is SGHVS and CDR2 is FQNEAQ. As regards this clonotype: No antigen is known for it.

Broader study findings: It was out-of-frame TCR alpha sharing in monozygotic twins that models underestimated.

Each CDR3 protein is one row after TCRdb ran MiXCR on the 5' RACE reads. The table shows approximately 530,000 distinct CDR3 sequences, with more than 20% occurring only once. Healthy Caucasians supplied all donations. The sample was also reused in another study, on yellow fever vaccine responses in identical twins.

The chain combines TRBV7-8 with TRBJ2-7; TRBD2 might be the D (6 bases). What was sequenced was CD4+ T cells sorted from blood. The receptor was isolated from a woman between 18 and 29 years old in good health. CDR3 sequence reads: CASSPQAGRYEQYF. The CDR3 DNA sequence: TGTGCCAGCAGCCCTCAGGCAGGGAGGTACGAGCAGTACTTC.